The entry below describes one T cell receptor (beta chain). As yet, its antigen is unknown. Constant-segment primers and 5'RACE yielded cDNA libraries for TCR alpha and TCR beta, each carrying sample barcodes and UMIs. TCRdb called the 5' RACE reads again in MiXCR, with one record for every CDR3 protein. The sample records roughly 250,000 distinct CDR3 sequences, over 15% being singletons. The data were taken from a study of T-cell memory formation after mild COVID-19. Study overall: TCR clusters were mostly donor specific.

Study-wide results and limits: Contracting clones, day 15 to 85, had balanced CD4/CD8, and later expanders favored CD4+. The study found contracting CD4+ clones mainly in CM and EM and contracting CD8+ clones in EMRA.

The sequencing sample was made of PBMCs or a T cell subset sorted from them (not recorded which). The receptor was isolated from a man aged 18 to 35 who had mild COVID-19 (a few samples of this study predate the infection). Cell type and time point are not known.

The CDR3 reads CSAGGRLGTDTQYF. CDR3 sequence (DNA): TGCAGTGCCGGGGGAAGGTTGGGGACAGATACGCAGTATTTT. This sequence joins TRBV20-1 and TRBJ2-3, with a weak D call TRBD2 (6 bases). The V end lost 6 bases, the J end lost 3 bases, and 16 bases lay between the germline ends. The CDR3 has 14 amino acids. Per the germline V gene, CDR1 is DFQATT and CDR2 is SNEGSKA (reference sequence).